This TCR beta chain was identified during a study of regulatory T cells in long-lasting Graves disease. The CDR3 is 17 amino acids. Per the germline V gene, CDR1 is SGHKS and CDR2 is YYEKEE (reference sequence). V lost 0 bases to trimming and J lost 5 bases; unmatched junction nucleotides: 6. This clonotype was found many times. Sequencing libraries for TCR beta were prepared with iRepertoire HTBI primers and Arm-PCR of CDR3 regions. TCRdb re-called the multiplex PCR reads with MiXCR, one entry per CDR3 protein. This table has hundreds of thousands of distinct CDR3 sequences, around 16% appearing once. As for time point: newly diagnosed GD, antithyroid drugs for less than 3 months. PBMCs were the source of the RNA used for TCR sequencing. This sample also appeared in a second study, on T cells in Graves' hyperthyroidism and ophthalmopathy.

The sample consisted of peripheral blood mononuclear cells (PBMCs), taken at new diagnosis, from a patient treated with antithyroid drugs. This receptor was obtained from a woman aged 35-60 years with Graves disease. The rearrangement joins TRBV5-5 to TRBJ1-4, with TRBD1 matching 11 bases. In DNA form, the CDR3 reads TGTGCCAGCAGCTTGGAAAGCGGACAGGGGGCGAATGAAAAACTGTTTTTT. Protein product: CASSLESGQGANEKLFF.